This is a list of T cell receptor beta chains from one sample in a study of blood T cell repertoires in COVID-19. The assay was immunoSEQ multiplex PCR, and TCRdb's table has in-frame clones only and misses some. Found here are 87,000 or so clones, approximately 86% of them singletons; the top ten hold under 6%. The material sequenced was peripheral blood. The source is a man aged 40-55 years with acute or convalescent COVID-19. The CDR3 runs from the conserved cysteine through the conserved F or W. The order of the fields is J gene, clone size, V gene, D gene, CDR3 protein, CDR3 DNA. The D gene is left open where the match is weak. The size of a clone is reported for some rows only, either as once, few or many, or as a class for expanded clones.

>TRBJ1-1|-|TRBV19|-
CASGPGTKGTEAFF
TGTGCCAGCGGCCCCGGGACAAAGGGCACTGAAGCTTTCTTT
>TRBJ2-1|-|TRBV7-9|-
CASEGSNEQFF
TGTGCCAGCGAGGGTTCCAATGAGCAGTTCTTC
>TRBJ2-7|few|TRBV11-3|TRBD1
CASSLGTGVDEQYF
TGTGCCAGCAGCTTAGGCACAGGGGTGGACGAGCAGTACTTC
>TRBJ2-5|-|TRBV30|-
CAWNRGTTHGRETQYF
TGTGCCTGGAATCGGGGTACTACCCATGGAAGGGAGACCCAGTACTTC
>TRBJ1-1|-|TRBV6-1|-
CASSGGNIAVISTEAFF
TGTGCCAGCAGTGGGGGCAACATCGCTGTGATTAGCACTGAAGCTTTCTTT
>TRBJ1-3|-|TRBV30|TRBD1
CAWSRGGANGNTIYF
TGTGCCTGGAGTAGAGGGGGCGCGAATGGAAACACCATATATTTT
>TRBJ2-1|-|TRBV5-4|TRBD1
CASSLVYQGANEQFF
TGTGCCAGCAGCTTGGTGTACCAGGGGGCGAATGAGCAGTTCTTC
>TRBJ2-2|-|TRBV24-1|-
CATSDEIGELFF
TGTGCCACCAGTGATGAGATCGGGGAGCTGTTTTTT
>TRBJ1-5|-|TRBV30|-
CAWTLYSNQPQHF
TGTGCCTGGACCTTATATAGCAATCAGCCCCAGCATTTT
>TRBJ2-6|-|TRBV14|-
CASRPGFTGANVLTF
TGTGCCAGCAGGCCGGGGTTTACTGGGGCCAACGTCCTGACTTTC